A single sample is the source of the 24 T cell receptor beta chains below, sequenced in a study of T-cell memory formation after mild COVID-19. TCRdb reanalysed the 5' RACE reads using MiXCR and keeps one entry per CDR3 protein. Here the sample spans 550,000 to 700,000 distinct CDR3 sequences, roughly 17% being singletons. The specimen was PBMCs or a T cell subset sorted from them (not recorded which). These TCRs come from an adult woman who had mild COVID-19 (a few samples of this study predate the infection). Cell type and time point are not known.

This clonotype was observed a handful of times. The V call is TRBV9, the J call TRBJ2-1, with 10 bases matching TRBD2. CDR1 is SGDLS, CDR2 YYNGEE, per germline. CDR3 length equals 18 residues. V shed 2 bases, J shed 4 bases, and the junction held 12 bases outside the gene matches. This CDR3 is CASSVLVSGRAEYNEQFF. The DNA for the CDR3 is TGTGCCAGCAGCGTCCTGGTGAGCGGGAGGGCCGAGTACAATGAGCAGTTCTTC.

This clonotype was observed a handful of times. The chain links TRBV18 to TRBJ1-1; 7 nucleotides align to TRBD1. The CDR3 sequence is 14 residues long. J gave up 1 base and V 4 bases, and 3 bases lay outside the gene matches. Germline-derived CDR1 and CDR2 are KGHSH and LQKENI. CDR3: CASSRGQTNTEAFF. CDR3 in DNA: TGTGCCAGCTCACGGGGACAGACGAACACTGAAGCTTTCTTT.

J is TRBJ2-1 and V is TRBV28; tentatively, D is TRBD2 (6 bases). There are 13 residues in the CDR3. V shed 2 bases and J shed 10 bases, with 12 bases lying between them. Germline V gene data show CDR1 as MDHEN and CDR2 as SYDVKM. The CDR3: CASSLRAGGEQFF. The CDR3 DNA reads as TGTGCCAGCAGTTTAAGGGCAGGAGGGGAGCAGTTCTTC.

This clonotype was picked up a small number of times. This chain connects TRBV7-2 to TRBJ2-7; 12 bases align to TRBD2. Germline trimming cut 5 bases from V and 4 bases from J; bases unmatched to any gene: 9. Germline lookup yields CDR1 SGHTA and CDR2 FQGNSA. CDR3 size: 16 residues. CDR3 coding DNA: TGTGCCAGCAGCGTCTCTAGCGGGAGGGCCCAGTACGAGCAGTACTTC. Its translation is CASSVSSGRAQYEQYF.

The chain employs TRBV20-1 and TRBJ1-2; D unclear. V gave up 5 bases and J gave up 2 bases, with 12 bases separating them. The CDR3 contains 13 residues. Per germline, CDR1 DFQATT and CDR2 SNEGSKA (reference sequence). CDR3 sequence reads: CSAETGVNYGYTF. The CDR3 coding sequence is TGCAGTGCTGAGACGGGAGTAAACTATGGCTACACCTTC.

The V call is TRBV6-5, the J call TRBJ1-2, with 11 nucleotides matching TRBD1. The CDR3 extends over 14 amino acids. Germline lookup yields CDR1 MNHEY and CDR2 SVGAGI. Germline trimming cut 6 bases from V and 3 bases from J; bases unmatched to any gene: 3. The CDR3 nucleotides are TGTGCCAGCAGCTGGGACAGGGGGGACTATGGCTACACCTTC. It is translated as CASSWDRGDYGYTF.

V gene TRBV12-3 or TRBV12-4 combines with J gene TRBJ1-1; TRBD1 matches at 7 bases. CDR3 length: 13 residues. The trim removed 4 bases at V and 7 bases at J, leaving 6 bases unmatched. CDR3 loop: CASSSLPGGEAFF. For the CDR3, the DNA is TGTGCCAGCAGTTCCTTGCCAGGGGGTGAAGCTTTCTTT.

This clonotype has a handful of counts. The chain combines TRBV4-1 with TRBJ2-1; D remains unclear. V shed 1 base and J shed 0 bases, with 1 base lying between them. CDR1 is MGHRA, CDR2 YSYEKL, per germline. This CDR3 is built from 13 residues. The CDR3 here is CASSQVSYNEQFF. The CDR3 region has the DNA TGCGCCAGCAGCCAAGTCTCCTACAATGAGCAGTTCTTC.

The chain joins TRBV4-3 to TRBJ2-2; possible D gene TRBD2, 6 bases. Germline CDR1 and CDR2: LGHNA and YSLEER. The CDR3 extends over 14 amino acids. Trimming removed 1 base from V and 6 bases from J, with 9 bases in between. As DNA, the CDR3 is TGCGCCAGCAGCCAAGGAGCGGGTCCCGGGGAGCTGTTTTTT. It translates to CASSQGAGPGELFF.

The CDR3 region is CSARLGDYNSPLHF. DNA for the CDR3: TGCAGTGCTAGACTAGGCGATTATAATTCACCCCTCCACTTT. V is TRBV20-1 and J is TRBJ1-6; D unclear. The CDR3 is 14 amino acids. Germline CDR1 reads DFQATT; CDR2 reads SNEGSKA (reference sequence). V lost 2 bases and J lost 4, with 9 bases in between.

This clonotype was picked up a small number of times. The chain joins TRBV4-3 to TRBJ2-1, with 14 nucleotides matching TRBD2. The germline gives CDR1 LGHNA, CDR2 YSLEER. This CDR3 contains 19 residues. V trimming: 3 bases; J trimming: 3 bases; junction bases outside the gene matches: 10. The CDR3 loop reads CASSQAPGLAGVGYNEQFF. Written as DNA, the CDR3 is TGCGCCAGCAGCCAGGCTCCGGGACTAGCGGGAGTTGGCTACAATGAGCAGTTCTTC.

The rearrangement links TRBV7-6 to TRBJ2-2; TRBD1 aligns across 11 bases. V lost 4 bases, J lost 7 bases, and 5 bases stayed unmatched. The CDR3 sequence is 15 residues long. CDR1 SGHVS and CDR2 FNYEAQ come from the germline V gene. The CDR3 bases are TGTGCCAGCAGCTACGGACAGGGGGCTGGCGGGGAGCTGTTTTTT. This gives the protein CASSYGQGAGGELFF.

This clonotype was seen a few times. The rearrangement uses TRBV7-3 and TRBJ2-5; D gene uncertain. Between the trimmed V and J ends, which lost 0 bases and 1 base, there was a span of 9 bases. From germline, CDR1 is SGHTA and CDR2 FQGTGA. The CDR3 runs to 15 residues. CDR3 region: CASSLTGVFQETQYF. CDR3 nucleotides: TGTGCCAGCAGCTTAACGGGTGTCTTCCAAGAGACCCAGTACTTC.

CDR3 sequence reads: CASSGSRGGRQPQHF. CDR3 bases: TGTGCCAGCAGTGGGAGCAGGGGAGGAAGACAGCCCCAGCATTTT. The chain uses TRBV2 and TRBJ1-5, with D perhaps matching TRBD1 (6 bases). The V gene lost 4 bases and the J gene lost 7 bases, with 17 bases spanning the gap. Germline loops: CDR1 SNHLY, CDR2 FYNNEI. CDR3 length: 15 residues.

The gene calls are TRBV12-3 or TRBV12-4 and TRBJ2-2, with 11 bases fitting TRBD1. The CDR3 loop spans 15 amino acids. V lost 8 bases, J lost 5 bases, and 7 bases stayed unmatched. CDR3 sequence reads: CASVGQGERTGELFF. The CDR3 region has the DNA TGTGCCAGCGTGGGACAGGGGGAAAGAACCGGGGAGCTGTTTTTT.

This clonotype was counted ten times or more. The rearrangement uses TRBV5-1 and TRBJ1-1; the D gene is possibly TRBD1 (6 bases). V lost 4 bases and J lost 6, with 13 bases in between. Germline CDR1 is SGHRS and CDR2 is YFSETQ. This CDR3 comprises 13 residues. The CDR3 nucleotides read TGCGCCAGCAGCGAGCCAGGGACACCTGAAGCTTTCTTT. The encoded protein is CASSEPGTPEAFF.

This clonotype was detected a few times. This sequence joins TRBV12-3 or TRBV12-4 and TRBJ1-6; 10 bases map to TRBD1. The CDR3 is made up of 14 amino acids. V lost 4 bases to trimming and J lost 7 bases; unmatched junction nucleotides: 1. For the CDR3, the DNA is TGTGCCAGCAGTTGGGACAGGGGAAATTCACCCCTCCACTTT. Its protein product is CASSWDRGNSPLHF.

The V gene is TRBV5-6, the J gene TRBJ2-7; D is unresolved. Trimming took off 0 bases at V and 2 bases at J, with 12 bases between the two ends. Germline assignment: CDR1 SGHDT and CDR2 YYEEEE. This CDR3 has 15 amino acids. As DNA, the CDR3 is TGTGCCAGCAGCTTGGGTCGCAGCTACACCTACGAGCAGTACTTC. Protein sequence: CASSLGRSYTYEQYF. The full variable domain, rest sourced from reference TRBV5-6 and TRBJ2-7, is DAGVTQSPTHLIKTRGQQVTLRCSPKSGHDTVSWYQQALGQGPQFIFQYYEEEERQRGNFPDRFSGHQFPNYSSELNVNALLLGDSALYLCASSLGRSYTYEQYFGPGTRLTVT.

The chain has TRBV9 and TRBJ2-3; 7 bases agree with TRBD2. Germline CDR1 is SGDLS and CDR2 is YYNGEE. V was clipped by 3 bases and J by 1 base; unmatched bases: 5. This CDR3 is built from 15 residues. CDR3 amino acids: CASSGTSVGTDTQYF. The CDR3 DNA reads as TGTGCCAGCAGCGGAACTAGCGTGGGCACAGATACGCAGTATTTT.

There are many counts of this clonotype. The chain recombines TRBV9 with TRBJ1-5; 12 bases match TRBD1. The germline gives CDR1 SGDLS, CDR2 YYNGEE. Trimming took 4 bases from V and 3 from J; bases not matched to a gene: 5. The CDR3 length is 16 residues. Written as DNA, the CDR3 is TGTGCCAGCAGCCCCGGGACAGGGGGCCTCAATCAGCCCCAGCATTTT. Its translation: CASSPGTGGLNQPQHF.

This clonotype was detected only a few times. CDR3 sequence (DNA): TGCGCCAGCAGCTTGGCCCCTTGGACCACAGATACGCAGTATTTT. Its protein product is CASSLAPWTTDTQYF. The rearrangement uses TRBV5-1 and TRBJ2-3; no reliable D call. Germline CDR1 reads SGHRS; CDR2 reads YFSETQ. V lost 0 bases, J lost 2 bases, and 10 bases lay in between. The CDR3 is made up of 15 amino acids.

This chain connects TRBV5-1 to TRBJ2-5; 7 nucleotides line up with TRBD1. CDR3 length equals 14 residues. Germline values: CDR1 SGHRS, CDR2 YFSETQ. V trimming: 2 bases; J trimming: 3 bases; junction bases outside the gene matches: 4. CDR3 loop: CASSFDTGEETQYF. CDR3 in DNA: TGCGCCAGCAGCTTTGACACAGGGGAAGAGACCCAGTACTTC.

CDR3 protein: CASSFTGEGYGYTF. The CDR3 DNA reads as TGCGCCAGCAGCTTTACAGGGGAGGGCTATGGCTACACCTTC. V gene TRBV5-1 combines with J gene TRBJ1-2, with 7 bases lining up with TRBD1. The CDR3 runs 14 residues. With V trimmed by 2 bases and J by 4 bases, 5 bases remained unmatched. The germline gives CDR1 SGHRS, CDR2 YFSETQ.

This clonotype occurred a few times. The V call is TRBV6-4, the J call TRBJ2-5, with 11 bases lining up with TRBD2. Germline V gene lookup returns CDR1 MRHNA and CDR2 SNTAGT. Trimming cost V 7 bases and J 3 bases; bases outside gene matches: 7. The CDR3 extends over 15 amino acids. This chain's CDR3 is CASIPDSGREETQYF. CDR3 nucleotides: TGTGCCAGCATTCCCGATAGCGGGAGGGAAGAGACCCAGTACTTC.